These 19 T cell receptor beta chains were all obtained from the same sample, sequenced in a study of shared clonotypes between healthy human individuals. Sequencing used immunoSEQ multiplex PCR; TCRdb keeps in-frame clones, though not all of them. The sample consists of around 1,900,000 clones, 85% to 95% of them appearing once. Naive CD8 cells lacked CD45RO and underwent positive selection for CCR7, leaving out terminally differentiated effector memory CD45RA+ cells. The sample taken for sequencing was naive CD8+ T cells from PBMCs. These receptors were collected from a man between 18 and 29 years old in good health. Some clones in this sample may be carry-over from other donors' samples.

This rearrangement joins TRBV4-3 to TRBJ2-7; 9 nucleotides align to TRBD1. This CDR3 comprises 18 residues. Germline V gene lookup returns CDR1 LGHNA and CDR2 YSLEER. The J segment lost 1 base and the V segment lost 0 bases, leaving 10 bases of the junction unmatched. This CDR3 is CASSQDLMGQGFSYEQYF. In DNA, the CDR3 is TGCGCCAGCAGCCAAGATTTAATGGGACAGGGCTTTTCCTACGAGCAGTACTTC.

The V call is TRBV19, the J call TRBJ1-5, with a weak D call TRBD1 (5 bases). The germline gives CDR1 LNHDA, CDR2 SQIVND (reference sequence). V was pared by 4 bases and J by 0 bases, with 19 bases between. This CDR3 region has 18 residues. The chain's CDR3 is CASSTLREGINSNQPQHF. CDR3 nucleotides: TGTGCCAGTAGTACCTTAAGGGAGGGGATCAATAGCAATCAGCCCCAGCATTTT.

This clone was seen more than once but under ten times. This sequence joins TRBV23-1 and TRBJ1-2; D is unclear. TRBV23-1 is classed as an ORF, of uncertain function. V was clipped by 9 bases and J by 7 bases, with 27 bases between them. The CDR3 has 16 amino acids. The CDR3 sequence is CASVGSKRLVIGGYTF. CDR3 DNA sequence: TGCGCCAGTGTCGGATCCAAGAGGTTGGTGATCGGTGGCTACACCTTC.

Regarding this clone: This sample also contains other DNA sequences that code for the same CDR3. The rearrangement joins TRBV7-9 to TRBJ2-3; 12 bases are shared with TRBD2. CDR3 length equals 16 residues. CDR1 is SEHNR, CDR2 FQNEAQ, per germline (reference sequence). V trimming: 5 bases; J trimming: 2 bases; junction bases outside the gene matches: 5. The CDR3 reads CASSPGLAGSTDTQYF. The CDR3 nucleotides read TGTGCCAGCAGCCCAGGACTAGCGGGGTCCACAGATACGCAGTATTTT. Complete variable domain (other parts from reference TRBV7-9 and TRBJ2-3): DTGVSQNPRHKITKRGQNVTFRCDPISEHNRLYWYRQTLGQGPEFLTYFQNEAQLEKSRLLSDRFSAERPKGSFSTLEIQRTEQGDSAMYLCASSPGLAGSTDTQYFGPGTRLTVL.

This chain joins TRBV19 and TRBJ2-7; 8 bases map to TRBD1. The V and J ends lost 3 bases and 1 base, in that order; junction bases with no gene match: 8. Germline CDR1 is LNHDA and CDR2 is SQIVND (reference sequence). The CDR3 runs to 16 residues. The CDR3 nucleotides are TGTGCCAGTAGTATGTTCCCCAGGGGGCAGTCCTACGAGCAGTACTTC. It is translated as CASSMFPRGQSYEQYF. Looking up the rest from reference TRBV19 and TRBJ2-7 gives the full variable domain: DGGITQSPKYLFRKEGQNVTLSCEQNLNHDAMYWYRQDPGQGLRLIYYSQIVNDFQKGDIAEGYSVSREKKESFPLTVTSAQKNPTAFYLCASSMFPRGQSYEQYFGPGTRLTVT.

Of note for this clone: Mismatch with germline at one junction end may stem from a read error. The rearrangement uses TRBV7-9 and TRBJ1-1, with a weak D call TRBD1 (5 bases). Germline V gives CDR1 SEHNR, CDR2 FQNEAQ (reference sequence). CDR3 length: 16 amino acids. In nucleotides, the CDR3 is TGCGCCAGCAGCCAATCCCCTGGCAGGGCTGACACTGAAGCTTTCTTT. This sequence encodes CASSQSPGRADTEAFF.

The chain links TRBV18 to TRBJ2-1; 14 nucleotides match TRBD2. CDR1 KGHSH and CDR2 LQKENI come from the germline V gene. The CDR3 runs 17 residues. With V trimmed by 5 bases and J by 3 bases, 6 bases remained unmatched. CDR3 nucleotide sequence: TGTGCCAGCTCAGCCCCGGGACTAGCGGGAGTCTACAATGAGCAGTTCTTC. This gives the protein CASSAPGLAGVYNEQFF.

The chain couples TRBV18 to TRBJ1-1; TRBD1 is a possible D gene (6 bases). V was clipped by 3 bases and J by 0 bases, with 14 bases between them. This CDR3 has 16 residues. Germline lookup yields CDR1 KGHSH and CDR2 LQKENI. The CDR3 sequence: CASSPTTGFLNTEAFF. CDR3 DNA: TGTGCCAGCTCACCTACGACAGGTTTCTTGAACACTGAAGCTTTCTTT.

The chain uses TRBV11-2 and TRBJ2-1; no clear D. Trimming stripped 1 base from V and 5 bases from J, with 6 bases between. Germline CDR1 and CDR2: SGHAT and FQNNGV. The CDR3 covers 13 residues. The CDR3 bases are TGTGCCAGCAGCTTAGGGACCAACAATGAGCAGTTCTTC. It specifies CASSLGTNNEQFF. The whole variable domain, filled in from reference TRBV11-2 and TRBJ2-1, reads EAGVAQSPRYKIIEKRQSVAFWCNPISGHATLYWYQQILGQGPKLLIQFQNNGVVDDSQLPKDRFSAERLKGVDSTLKIQPAKLEDSAVYLCASSLGTNNEQFFGPGTRLTVL.

This clone was counted a few times. The gene calls are TRBV29-1 and TRBJ2-1, with 7 nucleotides matching TRBD1. Germline-derived CDR1 and CDR2 are SQVTM and ANQGSEA. V lost 5 bases and J lost 6; bases outside the gene matches: 1. The CDR3 extends over 11 amino acids. The CDR3 spells CSVTGANEQFF. In DNA, the CDR3 is TGCAGCGTTACAGGGGCCAATGAGCAGTTCTTC.

On this clone itself: The same CDR3 is also encoded by other DNA sequences in this sample. The chain combines TRBV19 with TRBJ2-1, with D perhaps matching TRBD2 (6 bases). The germline CDR1 and CDR2 sequences are LNHDA and SQIVND (reference sequence). This CDR3 comprises 15 residues. The V end lost 3 bases, the J end lost 3 bases, and 12 bases lay between the germline ends. CDR3 residues: CASSISGGNYNEQFF. CDR3 nucleotides: TGTGCCAGTAGTATCAGCGGCGGGAACTACAATGAGCAGTTCTTC.

Comments on this clone: The same CDR3 arises from other DNA sequences in this sample as well. The chain is built from TRBV7-3 and TRBJ2-1; D ambiguous. CDR1 and CDR2 from the germline V gene are SGHTA and FQGTGA. V dropped 5 bases and J dropped 3 bases, with 5 bases sitting between them. This CDR3 spans 12 amino acids. The CDR3 DNA follows: TGTGCCAGCAGCCCAGACTACAATGAGCAGTTCTTC. Translating gives CASSPDYNEQFF.

The rearrangement uses TRBV10-3 and TRBJ1-1, with a possible D match to TRBD1 (6 bases). With 6 bases removed from V and 5 bases from J, the gap between germline ends came to 13 bases. CDR1 ENHRY and CDR2 SYGVKD come from the germline V gene. The CDR3 spans 13 residues. The CDR3 nucleotides read TGTGCCATCAGGGAGGGGGGGTTGACTGAAGCTTTCTTT. It is translated as CAIREGGLTEAFF.

CDR3 DNA sequence: TGTGCCAGCAGTTTCGAGGAGGGGTGGAAAAATGAGCAGTTCTTC. Translated, it gives CASSFEEGWKNEQFF. The chain couples TRBV28 to TRBJ2-1; weak D call: TRBD2 (6 bases). The ends were cut back, 3 bases at V and 7 bases at J, with 16 bases in the middle. CDR1 is MDHEN, CDR2 SYDVKM, per germline. The CDR3 sequence is 15 residues long.

The V gene is TRBV28, the J gene TRBJ1-2, with D perhaps matching TRBD1 (6 bases). CDR1 and CDR2 from the germline V gene are MDHEN and SYDVKM. The CDR3 is 15 residues long. V shed 3 bases and J shed 7 bases, with 18 bases lying between them. The CDR3 loop is CASSLPGELSRGYTF. The CDR3 region has the DNA TGTGCCAGCAGTTTGCCAGGGGAACTGAGTCGTGGCTACACCTTC.

The chain recombines TRBV9 with TRBJ2-1, with D perhaps matching TRBD1 or TRBD2 (5 bases each). Germline values: CDR1 SGDLS, CDR2 YYNGEE. V gave up 0 bases and J gave up 3 bases, with 16 bases separating them. This CDR3 has 17 residues. The chain's CDR3 is CASSVATMGVSYNEQFF. The DNA for the CDR3 is TGTGCCAGCAGCGTAGCTACAATGGGGGTGAGCTACAATGAGCAGTTCTTC.

The chain carries TRBV9 and TRBJ1-5; D may be TRBD1 (5 bases). V was cut by 4 bases and J by 7 bases, with 15 bases left in between. Germline CDR1 reads SGDLS; CDR2 reads YYNGEE. CDR3 length: 14 amino acids. The CDR3, as DNA: TGTGCCAGCAGCCGGGGGGATACATGGCAGCCCCAGCATTTT. Translating gives CASSRGDTWQPQHF.

The J gene is TRBJ2-1, the V gene TRBV5-1; 10 bases fit TRBD2. Germline CDR1 reads SGHRS; CDR2 reads YFSETQ. The junction had 9 bases not matched to a gene; V was cut back by 5 bases and J by 7 bases. The CDR3 spans 15 residues. The CDR3 DNA reads TGCGCCAGCAGTCCAGCGGGAGGGCCGAGGAATGAGCAGTTCTTC. Protein product: CASSPAGGPRNEQFF. Variable domain in full (rest from reference TRBV5-1 and TRBJ2-1): KAGVTQTPRYLIKTRGQQVTLSCSPISGHRSVSWYQQTPGQGLQFLFEYFSETQRNKGNFPGRFSGRQFSNSRSEMNVSTLELGDSALYLCASSPAGGPRNEQFFGPGTRLTVL.

The V and J genes are TRBV15 and TRBJ1-3; the match to TRBD1 covers 11 bases. This CDR3 has 18 residues. The V and J ends lost 2 bases and 1 base, in that order; junction bases with no gene match: 7. CDR1 and CDR2 from the germline V gene are LNHNV and YYDKDF (reference sequence). DNA for the CDR3: TGTGCCACCAGCAGAATTCCGGGACAGGGGGAATCTGGAAACACCATATATTTT. This translates into CATSRIPGQGESGNTIYF.